Listed below are T cell receptor beta chains from one sample, sequenced in a study of OX40 agonist ivuxolimab in advanced cancers. Profiling relied on immunoSEQ multiplex PCR, and the TCRdb table lists in-frame clones only, not all of them. Altogether tens of thousands of clones are present, around nine tenths being singletons, with the ten largest covering over 8.5%. Sequenced here: CD4+ or CD8+ T cells sorted from blood, sampled in a trial of the OX40 agonist ivuxolimab. The source of these receptors is an adult with an advanced solid tumor such as melanoma, head and neck, liver or kidney cancer. Each CDR3 is given with its conserved first and last residue. Fields, in order: D gene, J gene, clone size, V gene, CDR3 protein, CDR3 DNA. A D gene is named only where the DNA matches it firmly. The size of a clone is reported for some rows only, either as once, few or many, or as a class for expanded clones.

. TRBJ2-6 . TRBV19 CASSPSPGANVLTF TGTGCCAGTAGCCCCTCCCCTGGGGCCAACGTCCTGACTTTC
. TRBJ1-2 . TRBV19 CASTPLWGVTSNYGYTF TGTGCCAGTACCCCTTTGTGGGGAGTAACTTCTAACTATGGCTACACCTTC
. TRBJ1-3 . TRBV2 CASREDRGNTIYF TGTGCCAGCAGGGAAGACAGGGGAAACACCATATATTTT
. TRBJ1-2 . TRBV5-4 CASSRGTDGYTF TGTGCCAGCAGCCGAGGGACGGACGGCTACACCTTC
TRBD2 TRBJ2-2 . TRBV11-3 CASSRGGGRALGELFF TGTGCCAGCAGCCGTGGGGGCGGGAGGGCCCTCGGGGAGCTGTTTTTT
. TRBJ1-5 . TRBV19 CASHHVGESGPQHF TGTGCCAGCCACCACGTCGGGGAAAGCGGGCCCCAGCATTTT
TRBD1 TRBJ2-7 . TRBV2 CASSLQGVGDEQYF TGTGCCAGCAGTCTACAGGGGGTCGGCGACGAGCAGTACTTC
TRBD1 TRBJ1-1 . TRBV5-1 CASSIPDRGTEAFF TGCGCCAGCAGCATACCGGACAGGGGCACTGAAGCTTTCTTT
. TRBJ2-2 . TRBV4-1 CASSQAVIGELFF TGCGCCAGCAGCCAAGCAGTGATCGGGGAGCTGTTTTTT
TRBD1 TRBJ2-5 . TRBV18 CASSRYRGTVETQYF TGTGCCAGCTCACGGTACAGGGGTACGGTAGAGACCCAGTACTTC
TRBD1 TRBJ2-5 . TRBV28 CASRTTGEETQYF TGTGCCAGCAGAACTACAGGGGAAGAGACCCAGTACTTC
. TRBJ1-2 . TRBV6-5 CASSSSGTFNGGYTF TGTGCCAGCAGTTCATCCGGGACATTTAACGGTGGCTACACCTTC
. TRBJ2-1 . TRBV19 CASSKQQSSYNEQFF TGTGCCAGTAGCAAACAGCAAAGCTCCTACAATGAGCAGTTCTTC
TRBD1 TRBJ1-3 . TRBV6-5 CASSYRGTSSGNTIYF TGTGCCAGCAGCTACAGGGGTACTAGCTCTGGAAACACCATATATTTT
TRBD2 TRBJ2-5 once TRBV7-9 CASSFWLAGEETQYF TGTGCCAGCAGCTTCTGGCTAGCGGGAGAGGAGACCCAGTACTTC
. TRBJ1-1 . TRBV28 CASSLMGTGGAFF TGTGCCAGCAGTTTGATGGGGACGGGGGGAGCTTTCTTT
. TRBJ2-7 . TRBV19 CASSIGAGSHEQYF TGTGCCAGTAGTATAGGGGCAGGGAGTCACGAGCAGTACTTC
TRBD2 TRBJ2-5 . TRBV11-2 CASNLAGGETQYF TGTGCCAGCAACTTAGCGGGGGGGGAGACCCAGTACTTC
TRBD2 TRBJ2-1 . TRBV9 CASSGAGASGWSSYNEQFF TGTGCCAGCAGCGGCGCGGGGGCTAGCGGGTGGAGCTCCTACAATGAGCAGTTCTTC
. TRBJ2-7 . TRBV5-6 CASSFQSSEQYF TGTGCCAGCAGCTTCCAAAGTTCCGAGCAGTACTTC
TRBD2 TRBJ2-3 . TRBV4-2 CASSQASGRGGSDTQYF TGTGCCAGCAGCCAGGCTAGCGGGAGGGGTGGGTCAGATACGCAGTATTTT
. TRBJ1-5 . TRBV28 CASSRPGVRQPQHF TGTGCCAGCAGCAGACCAGGGGTTCGGCAGCCCCAGCATTTT
. TRBJ1-2 . TRBV10-2 CASSAPGSTYGYTF TGCGCCAGCAGTGCTCCAGGGTCAACCTATGGCTACACCTTC
TRBD1 TRBJ1-2 . TRBV18 CASSPMDRGLGYTF TGTGCCAGCTCACCCATGGACAGGGGGCTTGGCTACACCTTC
TRBD2 TRBJ2-3 . TRBV7-8 CASSLGTSGRATDTQYF TGTGCCAGCAGCTTAGGTACTAGCGGGAGGGCCACAGATACGCAGTATTTT
. TRBJ1-2 . TRBV19 CASQAGVLYGYTF TGTGCCAGCCAGGCAGGGGTCCTCTATGGCTACACCTTC
. TRBJ1-4 . TRBV30 CACRGSAAWGKLFF TGTGCCTGTAGAGGGTCGGCCGCTTGGGGGAAACTGTTTTTT
. TRBJ1-3 . TRBV5-4 CASRGSGNTIYF TGTGCCAGCAGGGGGTCGGGAAACACCATATATTTT
. TRBJ2-1 . TRBV4-2 CASSQERFNEQFF TGTGCCAGCAGCCAGGAGCGGTTTAATGAGCAGTTCTTC
. TRBJ1-5 . TRBV14 CASSLGRNQPQHF TGTGCCAGCAGCCTGGGCAGAAATCAGCCCCAGCATTTT
TRBD2 TRBJ2-3 . TRBV7-7 CASSLNLAGLDTQYF TGTGCTAGCAGCTTAAACTTAGCGGGACTAGATACGCAGTATTTT
. TRBJ2-3 once TRBV15 CATSRAGEGTDTQYF TGTGCCACCAGCAGAGCTGGTGAGGGGACAGATACGCAGTATTTT
. TRBJ1-3 . TRBV5-5 CASSSDRVSGNTIYF TGTGCCAGCAGCTCTGACCGTGTCTCTGGAAACACCATATATTTT
TRBD2 TRBJ2-1 . TRBV2 CASSTSGKYNEQFF TGTGCCAGCAGCACTAGCGGAAAGTACAATGAGCAGTTCTTC
TRBD2 TRBJ2-3 . TRBV19 CASSHLAGLTDTQYF TGTGCCAGTAGCCACCTAGCGGGTCTTACAGATACGCAGTATTTT
. TRBJ2-7 . TRBV9 CASSPRQETYEQYF TGTGCCAGCAGCCCCCGACAGGAAACCTACGAGCAGTACTTC
TRBD2 TRBJ2-7 . TRBV29-1 CSVTPGLAGDEQYF TGCAGCGTTACACCGGGACTAGCGGGAGACGAGCAGTACTTC
TRBD1 TRBJ1-1 . TRBV15 CATSRDRSVNTEAFF TGTGCCACCAGCAGGGACAGGAGTGTGAACACTGAAGCTTTCTTT
TRBD2 TRBJ2-5 . TRBV9 CASSVGLGTSGYQETQYF TGTGCCAGCAGCGTAGGGTTAGGGACTAGCGGGTACCAAGAGACCCAGTACTTC
. TRBJ2-3 . TRBV6-1 CASTYLGVDTQYF TGTGCCAGCACCTACCTAGGCGTAGATACGCAGTATTTT
. TRBJ2-1 . TRBV2 CASSASYTLNEQFF TGTGCCAGCAGTGCCAGCTACACTCTTAATGAGCAGTTCTTC
. TRBJ2-2 once TRBV29-1 CSARVYGETGELFF TGCAGCGCCAGGGTATATGGAGAGACCGGGGAGCTGTTTTTT
. TRBJ2-2 . TRBV18 CASSPFNLLGTNTGELFF TGTGCCAGCTCACCATTTAACCTGTTGGGTACGAACACCGGGGAGCTGTTTTTT
. TRBJ1-2 . TRBV20-1 CSARVAFGYTF TGCAGTGCTAGGGTGGCATTTGGCTACACCTTC
TRBD1 TRBJ2-6 . TRBV25-1 CASSELGTGPVGANVLTF TGTGCCAGCAGTGAATTGGGGACAGGGCCTGTAGGGGCCAACGTCCTGACTTTC
. TRBJ2-5 . TRBV5-1 CASSLGQEGETQYF TGCGCCAGCAGCTTGGGACAGGAGGGAGAGACCCAGTACTTC
. TRBJ1-1 . TRBV6-1 CASTKGGANTEAFF TGTGCCAGCACCAAAGGGGGTGCGAACACTGAAGCTTTCTTT
. TRBJ2-1 once TRBV10-3 CAIGFMIGTLYNEQFF TGTGCCATCGGGTTTATGATCGGGACCTTATACAATGAGCAGTTCTTC
. TRBJ2-4 once TRBV11-2 CASSDRKEGKNIQYF TGTGCCAGCAGCGACCGAAAAGAGGGCAAAAACATTCAGTACTTC
TRBD1 TRBJ1-5 . TRBV19 CASSPQTGWSNQPQHF TGTGCCAGTAGTCCTCAGACAGGGTGGAGCAATCAGCCCCAGCATTTT
. TRBJ1-1 . TRBV5-1 CASSLAVGTEAFF TGCGCCAGCAGCTTGGCTGTGGGGACTGAAGCTTTCTTT
. TRBJ2-1 . TRBV4-3 CASSQDHAGPYNEQFF TGCGCCAGCAGCCAAGATCACGCGGGTCCCTACAATGAGCAGTTCTTC
. TRBJ2-2 few TRBV28 CASSSYSGELFF TGTGCCAGCAGTAGCTACTCCGGGGAGCTGTTTTTT
TRBD2 TRBJ2-2 few TRBV11-2 CASSRTSGRAGELFF TGTGCCAGCAGCCGGACTAGCGGGAGGGCTGGGGAGCTGTTTTTT
. TRBJ2-7 . TRBV18 CASSAGISGNEQYF TGTGCCAGCTCAGCAGGGATTTCGGGGAACGAGCAGTACTTC
. TRBJ2-7 . TRBV4-1 CASSPLKEGSEQYF TGCGCCAGCAGCCCCTTGAAAGAGGGGAGCGAGCAGTACTTC
TRBD1 TRBJ2-3 . TRBV27 CASRTGTGTSTDTQYF TGTGCCAGCAGAACCGGGACAGGGACTAGCACAGATACGCAGTATTTT